This T cell receptor beta chain came from a study of T cell changes during pregnancy in multiple sclerosis. CDR1 is SGHAT and CDR2 is FQNNGV in the germline V gene. The CDR3 spans 13 residues. The V end was cut by 4 bases, the J end by 6 bases, with 12 bases between. Clones were sequenced by immunoSEQ multiplex PCR, and TCRdb holds only the in-frame ones, with some missing. Of about 35,000 clones in the sample, over 80% were seen once. The input for sequencing was CD4+ T cells from peripheral blood mononuclear cells, taken in the third trimester of pregnancy. V usage is TRBV11-2 and J usage is TRBJ2-5; D is perhaps TRBD1 (6 bases). This receptor was obtained from a female donor in good health, enrolled as a control in a pregnancy study. The CDR3 DNA is TGTGCCAGCAGCTCACAGGGTGCCCAGACCCAGTACTTC. Its protein is CASSSQGAQTQYF.